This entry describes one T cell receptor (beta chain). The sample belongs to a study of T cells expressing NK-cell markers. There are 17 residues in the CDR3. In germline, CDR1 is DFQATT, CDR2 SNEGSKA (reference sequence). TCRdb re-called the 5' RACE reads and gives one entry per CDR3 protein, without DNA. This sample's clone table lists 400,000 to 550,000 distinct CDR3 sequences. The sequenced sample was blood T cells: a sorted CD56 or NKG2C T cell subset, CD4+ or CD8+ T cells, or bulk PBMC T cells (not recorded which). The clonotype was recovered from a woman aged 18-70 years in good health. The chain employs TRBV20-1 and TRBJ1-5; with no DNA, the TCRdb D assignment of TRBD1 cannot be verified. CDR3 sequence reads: CSARFPGTGGANQPQHF.